This T cell receptor beta chain was identified during a study of T cell responses to AZD1222 COVID-19 vaccine. Whole-study results and caveats: Among the donors, most were white British and more were female, and clonal diversity was possibly underestimated.

This CDR3 comprises 14 residues. Per germline, CDR1 WSHSY and CDR2 SAAADI. The V end was cut by 2 bases, the J end by 1 base, with 6 bases between. Points on this clone: Antigen: not known.

Method: immunoSEQ multiplex PCR; TCRdb's copy keeps in-frame clones and lacks some. The table has 57,000 or so clones, around 81% seen once; the top ten hold around 28%. The source material was peripheral blood, sampled 28 days after the second AZD1222 dose. The receptor's source is an adult who received the AZD1222 COVID-19 vaccine. The rearrangement links TRBV10-2 to TRBJ1-3, with D possibly matching TRBD1 (6 bases). Here the CDR3 reads CASSEGTSGNTIYF. Written as DNA, the CDR3 is TGCGCCAGCAGTGAGGGGACATCTGGAAACACCATATATTTT.